Following are 10 T cell receptor beta chains from one sample sequenced in a study of radiotherapy plus CTLA-4 blockade in lung cancer. Assay used: immunoSEQ multiplex PCR; TCRdb lists only in-frame clones, some missing. The table includes about 97,000 clones, roughly 74% detected once. The sequences come from peripheral blood, collected from a patient treated with radiotherapy plus ipilimumab. These receptors were collected from a human donor with non-small cell lung cancer who had a partial response to radiotherapy plus ipilimumab. Some clones in this sample may be carry-over from other donors' samples.

J is TRBJ1-5 and V is TRBV6-5; 8 bases fit TRBD1. Germline V lookup: CDR1 MNHEY, CDR2 SVGAGI. This CDR3 has 14 residues. Germline trimming cut 5 bases from V and 1 base from J; bases unmatched to any gene: 1. The CDR3 DNA reads as TGTGCCAGCAGTCGACAGGGGAGCAATCAGCCCCAGCATTTT. It is translated as CASSRQGSNQPQHF.

As to this clone: The identical CDR3 is also encoded by other nucleotide sequences in the sample. This chain's CDR3 is CASSLGLAGGTDTQYF. The CDR3 DNA is TGTGCCAGCAGCTTAGGACTAGCGGGAGGAACAGATACGCAGTATTTT. V usage is TRBV7-2 and J usage is TRBJ2-3; 13 bases agree with TRBD2. The junction had 1 base not matched to a gene; V was cut back by 1 base and J by 3 bases. Per the germline V gene, CDR1 is SGHTA and CDR2 is FQGNSA. The length of the CDR3 is 16 residues. The full variable domain, with the rest looked up from reference TRBV7-2 and TRBJ2-3, is GAGVSQSPSNKVTEKGKDVELRCDPISGHTALYWYRQSLGQGLEFLIYFQGNSAPDKSGLPSDRFSAERTGGSVSTLTIQRTQQEDSAVYLCASSLGLAGGTDTQYFGPGTRLTVL.

V and J are TRBV7-8 and TRBJ1-3, with D possibly TRBD1 on 6 matching bases. Germline values: CDR1 SGHVS, CDR2 FQNEAQ. The V gene lost 2 bases and the J gene lost 0 bases, with 11 bases spanning the gap. CDR3 length equals 16 residues. The CDR3 sequence: CASSLLQGPSGNTIYF. As DNA, the CDR3 is TGTGCCAGCAGCTTACTACAGGGCCCCTCTGGAAACACCATATATTTT.

This sequence joins TRBV7-3 and TRBJ2-3; 8 positions match TRBD1. Germline CDR1 SGHTA, CDR2 FQGTGA. V gave up 4 bases and J gave up 6 bases; unmatched junction bases: 3. The CDR3 runs 13 residues. DNA for the CDR3: TGTGCCAGCAGCTCGACAGGGGTTGATACGCAGTATTTT. It encodes CASSSTGVDTQYF.

The rearrangement links TRBV30 to TRBJ1-4, with D possibly matching TRBD1 (5 bases). Germline V gives CDR1 GTSNPN, CDR2 SVGIG (reference sequence). The CDR3 sequence is 13 residues long. Trimming took off 2 bases at V and 8 bases at J, with 12 bases between the two ends. The CDR3 DNA reads TGTGCCTGGAGTCGGGGGGGGGAGGAAAAACTGTTTTTT. Protein: CAWSRGGEEKLFF.

CDR3 in amino acids: CASSLRGSYYEQYF. DNA for the CDR3: TGTGCCAGCAGCTTAAGGGGGTCTTACTACGAGCAGTACTTC. This chain uses TRBV7-2 with TRBJ2-7; tentatively, D is TRBD1 (6 bases). Germline-derived CDR1 and CDR2 are SGHTA and FQGNSA. There are 14 residues in the CDR3. The germline V and J ends were trimmed by 2 bases and 3 bases, with 11 bases remaining between them. Full variable domain (remainder filled in from reference TRBV7-2 and TRBJ2-7): GAGVSQSPSNKVTEKGKDVELRCDPISGHTALYWYRQSLGQGLEFLIYFQGNSAPDKSGLPSDRFSAERTGGSVSTLTIQRTQQEDSAVYLCASSLRGSYYEQYFGPGTRLTVT.

The chain couples TRBV28 to TRBJ1-2, with D perhaps TRBD1 (6 bases). Trimming shortened V by 3 bases and J by 2 bases, and 10 bases separated the two germline ends. Germline loops: CDR1 MDHEN, CDR2 SYDVKM. This CDR3 has 14 amino acids. CDR3 region: CASSFYDRNYGYTF. The CDR3 DNA sequence: TGTGCCAGCAGTTTCTACGACAGGAACTATGGCTACACCTTC.

This clone was seen once. This chain connects TRBV6-5 to TRBJ2-1; TRBD1 agrees at 7 bases. Germline assignment: CDR1 MNHEY and CDR2 SVGAGI. CDR3 size: 13 residues. The junction had 0 bases not matched to a gene; V was cut back by 0 bases and J by 7 bases. The CDR3 nucleotides are TGTGCCAGCAGTTACTCGACAGGGAATGAGCAGTTCTTC. It specifies CASSYSTGNEQFF.

The V and J genes are TRBV5-1 and TRBJ1-2, with D unclear. V was pared by 0 bases and J by 7 bases, with 13 bases between. The CDR3 has 14 amino acids. CDR1 and CDR2 from the germline V gene are SGHRS and YFSETQ. CDR3 sequence: CASSLERSPSGYTF. The CDR3 region has the DNA TGCGCCAGCAGCTTGGAAAGGTCCCCTAGTGGCTACACCTTC.

This clone was seen a handful of times. V and J are TRBV19 and TRBJ2-5; D is perhaps TRBD1 (7 bases). Germline-derived CDR1 and CDR2 are LNHDA and SQIVND (reference sequence). The CDR3 is 13 amino acids. V lost 5 bases to trimming and J lost 7 bases, with 14 bases between them. Written as DNA, the CDR3 is TGTGCCAGTAGTCCCAGACAGGGAGGGACCCAGTACTTC. Its translation is CASSPRQGGTQYF.